Below are 30 T cell receptor beta chains sequenced from a single sample in a study of somatic mutations in cytotoxic T cells in rheumatoid arthritis (TCRdb year 2017). The library was produced with the immunoSEQ multiplex PCR assay. Not all clones reach the TCRdb copy of this immuneACCESS table, which keeps in-frame sequences only. Checked studies attribute under half of the gap to unresolved V genes and leave the rest unexplained. Recorded for this sample are roughly 6,400 clones; about four fifths of them occurred a single time. The top ten hold roughly 9.7% of the sample. The sequenced material came from CD8+ T cells sorted from blood. These receptors all come from an adult with rheumatoid arthritis.

The table lists this clone with a count of one. The chain carries TRBV11-1 and TRBJ2-7; D not certain. CDR3 length: 13 residues. The V end lost 5 bases, the J end lost 3 bases, and 11 bases lay between the germline ends. Germline assignment: CDR1 SGHAT and CDR2 FQDESV (reference sequence). CDR3 DNA: TGTGCCAGCAGCCGGCCCGGCAACTACGAGCAGTACTTC. It codes for CASSRPGNYEQYF.

The J gene is TRBJ1-3, the V gene TRBV10-2; maybe TRBD1 (6 bases). Germline CDR1 reads WSHSY; CDR2 reads SAAADI. V lost 6 bases to trimming and J lost 8 bases, with 14 bases between them. The CDR3 loop spans 13 amino acids. CDR3 protein: CASREQGPDTIYF. In DNA, the CDR3 is TGCGCCAGCAGGGAACAGGGCCCGGACACCATATATTTT.

This clone is large by share. The chain has TRBV28 and TRBJ2-2, with D uncertain. V gave up 2 bases and J gave up 0 bases, with 10 bases separating them. Per germline, CDR1 MDHEN and CDR2 SYDVKM. This CDR3 contains 16 residues. The CDR3 region has the DNA TGTGCCAGCAGTTTAAGGCAGAACGCGAACACCGGGGAGCTGTTTTTT. It codes for CASSLRQNANTGELFF.

The chain uses TRBV7-8 and TRBJ1-3; 10 positions agree with TRBD1. The CDR3 loop spans 17 amino acids. CDR1 is SGHVS and CDR2 is FQNEAQ in the germline V gene. The J segment lost 0 bases and the V segment lost 6 bases, leaving 8 bases of the junction unmatched. CDR3 protein: CASSPGTGVLSGNTIYF. DNA for the CDR3: TGTGCCAGCAGTCCCGGGACAGGGGTTCTCTCTGGAAACACCATATATTTT.

This clone ranks as large. The chain recombines TRBV2 with TRBJ2-7, with 8 nucleotides matching TRBD1. V lost 4 bases and J lost 3; bases outside the gene matches: 2. The CDR3 runs to 13 residues. Germline V CDR1 and CDR2: SNHLY, FYNNEI. The CDR3 is CASSGTGNYEQYV. CDR3 coding DNA: TGTGCCAGCAGTGGGACAGGGAACTACGAGCAGTACGTC.

This clone was observed a single time. This chain links TRBV27 with TRBJ2-4; no clear D gene. Germline CDR1 and CDR2: MNHEY and SMNVEV (reference sequence). This CDR3 has 14 residues. The V gene lost 3 bases and the J gene lost 3 bases, with 9 bases spanning the gap. The CDR3 loop is CASSFSRNKNIQYF. As DNA, the CDR3 is TGTGCCAGCAGTTTTTCGCGGAACAAAAACATTCAGTACTTC.

This chain connects TRBV2 to TRBJ1-3; D gene ambiguous. V lost 4 bases, J lost 1 base, and 8 bases lay in between. The CDR3 is 14 amino acids. Germline-derived CDR1 and CDR2 are SNHLY and FYNNEI. The CDR3 nucleotides read TGTGCCAGCAGTGGGACGGGATCTGGAAACACCATATATTTT. Protein product: CASSGTGSGNTIYF. Supplemented by reference TRBV2 and TRBJ1-3, the full variable domain reads EPEVTQTPSHQVTQMGQEVILRCVPISNHLYFYWYRQILGQKVEFLVSFYNNEISEKSEIFDDQFSVERPDGSNFTLKIRSTKLEDSAMYFCASSGTGSGNTIYFGEGSWLTVV.

V and J are TRBV11-3 and TRBJ2-1; 8 bases match TRBD2. In germline, CDR1 is SGHNT, CDR2 YENEEA. The CDR3 extends over 12 amino acids. With 5 bases clipped from V and 12 bases from J, the junction kept 6 bases outside the gene matches. CDR3 nucleotide sequence: TGTGCCAGCAGCCCCCTCGGGGGGGGGCAGTTCTTC. Translation gives CASSPLGGGQFF.

The J gene is TRBJ2-1, the V gene TRBV6-6; D gene uncertain. Germline V CDR1 and CDR2: MNHNY, SVGAGI (reference sequence). The CDR3 loop spans 12 amino acids. The V end lost 5 bases, the J end lost 2 bases, and 4 bases lay between the germline ends. The CDR3 loop reads CASSPPYNEQFF. The CDR3, as DNA: TGTGCCAGCAGTCCTCCCTACAATGAGCAGTTCTTC.

This rearrangement joins TRBV6-5 to TRBJ1-2, with D hard to call. CDR3 length: 14 amino acids. Deletions cut 0 bases from V and 3 bases from J, with 8 bases between. From germline, CDR1 is MNHEY and CDR2 SVGAGI. The CDR3 nucleotides read TGTGCCAGCAGTTACTCTACGGGGTACTATGGCTACACCTTC. Residues: CASSYSTGYYGYTF.

The V and J genes are TRBV6-1 and TRBJ2-1; 9 bases map to TRBD2. J lost 8 bases, V lost 2 bases, and 13 bases had no gene match. CDR1 and CDR2 from the germline V gene are MNHNS and SASEGT. The CDR3 is made up of 17 amino acids. The DNA of the CDR3 is TGTGCCAGCAGTGAATTAGGCGGGCGGGGGGGCCAGGATGAGCAGTTCTTC. Translation: CASSELGGRGGQDEQFF.

The gene calls are TRBV10-3 and TRBJ1-1; no clear D gene. The germline V gene encodes CDR1 ENHRY and CDR2 SYGVKD. Trimming left V 1 base short and J 1 base short, with 13 bases between. The CDR3 is 16 amino acids. The CDR3 DNA follows: TGTGCCATCAGTGAGTGGGCAGGTCGGAGGAACACTGAAGCTTTCTTT. This encodes CAISEWAGRRNTEAFF.

The chain has TRBV18 and TRBJ2-1, with D unresolved. The V and J ends lost 4 bases and 3 bases respectively, with 22 bases between them. This CDR3 spans 18 amino acids. Germline CDR1 KGHSH, CDR2 LQKENI. The CDR3 protein is CASSLGTLYPPNYNEQFF. In DNA form, the CDR3 reads TGTGCCAGCTCACTAGGAACCCTATACCCGCCAAACTACAATGAGCAGTTCTTC.

The chain uses TRBV28 and TRBJ2-5, with 8 bases identical to TRBD2. V gave up 2 bases and J gave up 4 bases; unmatched junction bases: 9. This CDR3 has 16 residues. Germline-derived CDR1 and CDR2 are MDHEN and SYDVKM. CDR3 sequence: CASSLTGLEVGETQYF. The CDR3 DNA reads TGTGCCAGCAGTTTAACGGGACTAGAGGTGGGAGAGACCCAGTACTTC.

The gene calls are TRBV13 and TRBJ1-4; D is unresolved. Germline lookup yields CDR1 PRHDT and CDR2 FYEKMQ (reference sequence). V dropped 1 base and J dropped 4 bases, with 4 bases sitting between them. CDR3 length equals 13 residues. The CDR3 region is CASSLEHNEKLFF. The CDR3 region has the DNA TGTGCCAGCAGCTTAGAACATAATGAAAAACTGTTTTTT.

The genes are TRBV7-9 and TRBJ1-2; no firm D call. V lost 1 base, J lost 4 bases, and 16 bases lay in between. CDR1 and CDR2 (germline): SEHNR, FQNEAQ (reference sequence). CDR3 length: 16 amino acids. For the CDR3, the DNA is TGTGCCAGCAGCTTAGGTCTCTCCCGCAAGGGCTATGGCTACACCTTC. This encodes CASSLGLSRKGYGYTF.

The chain recombines TRBV5-6 with TRBJ2-5; maybe TRBD1 (5 bases). This CDR3 is 15 amino acids long. V lost 1 base to trimming and J lost 4 bases, with 14 bases between them. Germline V gene sequence: CDR1 SGHDT, CDR2 YYEEEE. Written as DNA, the CDR3 is TGTGCCAGCAGCTTGAGGTCAGGTCAGGGAGAGACCCAGTACTTC. Translating gives CASSLRSGQGETQYF.

The chain joins TRBV28 to TRBJ1-2; possibly TRBD1 for D (5 bases). The CDR3 is made up of 13 amino acids. With 3 bases removed from V and 8 bases from J, the gap between germline ends came to 13 bases. From germline, CDR1 is MDHEN and CDR2 SYDVKM. CDR3 in amino acids: CASSFPGAVGYTF. The CDR3 region has the DNA TGTGCCAGCAGTTTCCCCGGGGCTGTCGGCTACACCTTC.

This clone was picked up one time. The chain employs TRBV7-9 and TRBJ2-5; no firm D call. V was cut by 4 bases and J by 2 bases, with 14 bases left in between. CDR1 SEHNR and CDR2 FQNEAQ come from the germline V gene (reference sequence). This CDR3 spans 15 amino acids. The CDR3: CASSSIRTRQETQYF. CDR3 sequence (DNA): TGTGCCAGCAGCTCGATAAGGACGAGACAAGAGACCCAGTACTTC.

In nucleotides, the CDR3 is TGCGCCAGCAGCCGGGACGACGTGGGTGGCTACACCTTC. Translated: CASSRDDVGGYTF. The V call is TRBV5-1, the J call TRBJ1-2; D is perhaps TRBD1 (5 bases). Trimming shortened V by 4 bases and J by 7 bases, and 14 bases separated the two germline ends. There are 13 residues in the CDR3. CDR1 and CDR2 (germline): SGHRS, YFSETQ.

This clone was seen a single time. CDR3 protein: CASSGEGMGGYTF. CDR3 DNA sequence: TGTGCCAGCAGTGGGGAAGGGATGGGCGGCTACACCTTC. This chain joins TRBV2 and TRBJ1-2; no clear D. The CDR3 length is 13 residues. Germline V gives CDR1 SNHLY, CDR2 FYNNEI. Trimming left V 4 bases short and J 8 bases short, with 14 bases between.

A few counts support this clone. The chain joins TRBV28 to TRBJ2-3; 10 bases agree with TRBD1. After removal of 7 bases from V and 1 base from J, the junction contained 5 bases not matched to a gene. CDR1 and CDR2 (germline): MDHEN, SYDVKM. CDR3 length: 15 residues. Here the CDR3 reads CASNRDRGGTDTQYF. In DNA form, the CDR3 reads TGTGCCAGCAATCGGGACAGGGGCGGCACAGATACGCAGTATTTT.

The J gene is TRBJ1-6, the V gene TRBV7-6, with D hard to call. This CDR3 spans 13 amino acids. V lost 1 base and J lost 7, with 5 bases in between. Germline V lookup: CDR1 SGHVS, CDR2 FNYEAQ. The CDR3 loop is CASSLGANSPLHF. CDR3 in DNA: TGTGCCAGCAGCTTAGGGGCGAATTCACCCCTCCACTTT.

J is TRBJ2-5 and V is TRBV7-7; D is unclear. The CDR3 covers 14 residues. Germline V gene sequence: CDR1 SSHAT, CDR2 FNYEAQ (reference sequence). Trimming removed 4 bases at V and 1 base at J, with 10 bases between. CDR3 loop: CASSSHGLQETQYF. The CDR3 DNA sequence: TGTGCCAGCAGCTCTCACGGGCTCCAAGAGACCCAGTACTTC.

This chain links TRBV7-8 with TRBJ2-2; D is unresolved. V shed 8 bases and J shed 6 bases, with 19 bases lying between them. This CDR3 comprises 15 residues. CDR1 is SGHVS and CDR2 is FQNEAQ in the germline V gene. CDR3 in amino acids: CASGPDGRQAGELFF. In DNA, the CDR3 is TGTGCCAGCGGCCCGGACGGACGGCAGGCCGGGGAGCTGTTTTTT.

V gene TRBV28 combines with J gene TRBJ2-5; 7 positions match TRBD1. Germline V CDR1 and CDR2: MDHEN, SYDVKM. This CDR3 is 16 amino acids long. V lost 3 bases and J lost 2; bases outside the gene matches: 9. The CDR3 sequence: CASSFDRGQLQETQYF. CDR3 in DNA: TGTGCCAGCAGTTTTGACCGGGGACAGTTACAAGAGACCCAGTACTTC.

The chain joins TRBV28 to TRBJ1-2; unclear D gene. Trimming stripped 6 bases from V and 4 bases from J, with 6 bases between. The CDR3 totals 11 residues. From germline, CDR1 is MDHEN and CDR2 SYDVKM. The CDR3 DNA sequence: TGTGCCAGCAGCAGGTCCTATGGCTACACCTTC. As protein: CASSRSYGYTF.

V and J are TRBV6-5 and TRBJ1-6, with TRBD1 as a possible D gene (6 bases). The CDR3 has 14 residues. CDR1 and CDR2 (germline): MNHEY, SVGAGI. Trimming stripped 6 bases from V and 2 bases from J, with 8 bases between. The CDR3 DNA follows: TGTGCCAGCAGCGACAGGACCTATAATTCACCCCTCCACTTT. This translates into CASSDRTYNSPLHF.

The chain has TRBV10-3 and TRBJ1-3, with a weak D call TRBD1 (6 bases). This CDR3 is built from 13 residues. Per the germline V gene, CDR1 is ENHRY and CDR2 is SYGVKD. The V end lost 9 bases, the J end lost 4 bases, and 13 bases lay between the germline ends. The CDR3 sequence: CAMAAGEGNTIYF. The CDR3 DNA follows: TGTGCCATGGCGGCAGGGGAGGGAAACACCATATATTTT.

V is TRBV5-6 and J is TRBJ2-2; possible D gene TRBD2, 5 bases. The CDR3 spans 16 residues. The germline CDR1 and CDR2 sequences are SGHDT and YYEEEE. V lost 6 bases and J lost 0, with 15 bases in between. CDR3 coding DNA: TGTGCCAGCAAATCGTGGGAGCTCGCGAACACCGGGGAGCTGTTTTTT. Its protein is CASKSWELANTGELFF.